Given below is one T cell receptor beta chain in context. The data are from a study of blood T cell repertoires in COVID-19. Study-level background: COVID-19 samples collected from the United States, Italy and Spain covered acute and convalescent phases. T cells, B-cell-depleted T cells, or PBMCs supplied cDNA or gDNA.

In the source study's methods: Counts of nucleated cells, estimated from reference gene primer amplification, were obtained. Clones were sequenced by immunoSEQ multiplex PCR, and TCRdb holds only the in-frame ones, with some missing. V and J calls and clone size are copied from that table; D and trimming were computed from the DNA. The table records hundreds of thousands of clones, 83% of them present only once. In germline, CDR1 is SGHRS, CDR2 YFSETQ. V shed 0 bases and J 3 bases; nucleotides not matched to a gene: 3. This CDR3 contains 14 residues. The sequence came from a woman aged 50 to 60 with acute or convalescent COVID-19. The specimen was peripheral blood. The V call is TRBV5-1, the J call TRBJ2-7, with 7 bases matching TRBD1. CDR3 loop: CASSLVPGGYEQYF. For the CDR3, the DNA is TGCGCCAGCAGCTTGGTGCCAGGGGGCTACGAGCAGTACTTC. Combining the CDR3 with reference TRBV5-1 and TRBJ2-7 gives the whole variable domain KAGVTQTPRYLIKTRGQQVTLSCSPISGHRSVSWYQQTPGQGLQFLFEYFSETQRNKGNFPGRFSGRQFSNSRSEMNVSTLELGDSALYLCASSLVPGGYEQYFGPGTRLTVT.